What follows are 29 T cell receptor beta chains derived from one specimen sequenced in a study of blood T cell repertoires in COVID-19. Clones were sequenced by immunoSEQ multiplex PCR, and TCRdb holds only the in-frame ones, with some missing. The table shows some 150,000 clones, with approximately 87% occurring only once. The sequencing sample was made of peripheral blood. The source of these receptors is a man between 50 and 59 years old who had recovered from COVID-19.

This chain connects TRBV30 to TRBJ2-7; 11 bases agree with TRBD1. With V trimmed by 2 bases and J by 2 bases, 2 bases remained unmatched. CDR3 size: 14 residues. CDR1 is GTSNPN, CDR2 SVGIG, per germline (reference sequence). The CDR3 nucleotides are TGTGCCTGGAGTTGGGGACAGGGGGCCTACGAGCAGTACTTC. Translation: CAWSWGQGAYEQYF.

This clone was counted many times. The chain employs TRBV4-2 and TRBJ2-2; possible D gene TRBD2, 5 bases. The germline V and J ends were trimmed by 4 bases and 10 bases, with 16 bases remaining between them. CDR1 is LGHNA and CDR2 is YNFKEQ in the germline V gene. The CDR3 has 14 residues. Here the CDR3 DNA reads TGTGCCAGCAGCCCTACCTACGCGGGTACGGAGCTGTTTTTT. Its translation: CASSPTYAGTELFF.

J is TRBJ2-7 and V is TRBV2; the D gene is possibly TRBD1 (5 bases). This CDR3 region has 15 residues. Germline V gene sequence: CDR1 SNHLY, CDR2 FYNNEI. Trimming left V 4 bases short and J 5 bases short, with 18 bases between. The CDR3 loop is CASSVDPRVGHEQYF. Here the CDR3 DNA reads TGTGCCAGCAGTGTAGACCCCAGGGTTGGCCACGAGCAGTACTTC.

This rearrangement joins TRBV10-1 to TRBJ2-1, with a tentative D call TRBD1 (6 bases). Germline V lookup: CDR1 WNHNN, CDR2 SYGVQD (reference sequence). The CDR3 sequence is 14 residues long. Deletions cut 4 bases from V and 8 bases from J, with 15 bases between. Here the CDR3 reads CASSGARGSDEQFF. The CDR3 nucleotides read TGCGCCAGCAGTGGGGCAAGGGGGTCGGATGAGCAGTTCTTC.

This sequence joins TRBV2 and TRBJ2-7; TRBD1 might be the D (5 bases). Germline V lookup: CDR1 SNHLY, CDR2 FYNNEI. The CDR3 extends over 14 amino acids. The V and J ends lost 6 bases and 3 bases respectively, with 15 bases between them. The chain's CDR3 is CASRADSAYYEQYF. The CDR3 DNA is TGTGCCAGCAGGGCCGACAGCGCCTACTACGAGCAGTACTTC.

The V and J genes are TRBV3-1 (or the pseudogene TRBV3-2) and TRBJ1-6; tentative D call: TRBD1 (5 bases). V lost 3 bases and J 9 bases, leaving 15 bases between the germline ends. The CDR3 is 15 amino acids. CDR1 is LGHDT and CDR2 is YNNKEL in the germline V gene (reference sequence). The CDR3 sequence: CASSHARQSVSPLHF. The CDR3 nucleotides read TGTGCCAGCAGCCATGCGAGACAGTCGGTTTCACCCCTCCACTTT.

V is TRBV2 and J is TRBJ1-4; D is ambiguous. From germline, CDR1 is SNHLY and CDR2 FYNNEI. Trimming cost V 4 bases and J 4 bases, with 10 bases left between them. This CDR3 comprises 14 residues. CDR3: CASSGSTVNEKLFF. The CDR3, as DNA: TGTGCCAGCAGTGGAAGTACAGTTAATGAAAAACTGTTTTTT.

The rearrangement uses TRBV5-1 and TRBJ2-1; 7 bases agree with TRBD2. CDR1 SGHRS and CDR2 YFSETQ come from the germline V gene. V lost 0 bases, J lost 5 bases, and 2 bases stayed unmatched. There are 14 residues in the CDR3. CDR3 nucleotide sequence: TGCGCCAGCAGCTTGGGAGGGACTAACAATGAGCAGTTCTTC. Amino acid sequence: CASSLGGTNNEQFF.

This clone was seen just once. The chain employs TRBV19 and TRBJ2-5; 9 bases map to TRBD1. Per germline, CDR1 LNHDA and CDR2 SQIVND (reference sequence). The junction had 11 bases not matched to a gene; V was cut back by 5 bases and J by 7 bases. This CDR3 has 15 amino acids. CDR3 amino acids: CASSERTGAKGTQYF. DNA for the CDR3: TGTGCCAGTAGTGAAAGGACAGGGGCCAAAGGGACCCAGTACTTC.

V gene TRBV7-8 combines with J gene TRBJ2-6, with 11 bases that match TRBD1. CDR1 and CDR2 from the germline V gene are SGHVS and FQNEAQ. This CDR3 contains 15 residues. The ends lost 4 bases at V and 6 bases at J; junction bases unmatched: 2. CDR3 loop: CASSSGQGEANVLTF. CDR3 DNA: TGTGCCAGCAGCTCGGGACAGGGGGAGGCCAACGTCCTGACTTTC. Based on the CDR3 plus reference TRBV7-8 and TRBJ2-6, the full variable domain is GAGVSQSPRYKVAKRGQDVALRCDPISGHVSLFWYQQALGQGPEFLTYFQNEAQLDKSGLPSDRFFAERPEGSVSTLKIQRTQQEDSAVYLCASSSGQGEANVLTFGAGSRLTVL.

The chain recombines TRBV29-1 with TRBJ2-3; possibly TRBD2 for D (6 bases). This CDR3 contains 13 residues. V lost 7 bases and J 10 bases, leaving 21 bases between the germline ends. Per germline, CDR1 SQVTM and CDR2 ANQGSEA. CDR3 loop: CSGGDFTGVAQYF. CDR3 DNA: TGCAGCGGGGGCGATTTCACGGGGGTGGCGCAGTATTTT.

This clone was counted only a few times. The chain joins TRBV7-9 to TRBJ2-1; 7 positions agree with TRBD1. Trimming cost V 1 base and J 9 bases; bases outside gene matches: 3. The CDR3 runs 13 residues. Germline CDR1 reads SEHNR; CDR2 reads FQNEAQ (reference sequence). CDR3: CASSLGQGSEQFF. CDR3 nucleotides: TGTGCCAGCAGCTTAGGACAGGGAAGTGAGCAGTTCTTC.

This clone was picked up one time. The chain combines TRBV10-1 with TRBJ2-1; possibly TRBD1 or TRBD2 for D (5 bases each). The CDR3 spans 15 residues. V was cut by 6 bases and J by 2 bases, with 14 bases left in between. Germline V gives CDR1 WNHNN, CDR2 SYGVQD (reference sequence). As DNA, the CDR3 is TGCGCCAGCAGCGAGGGGAGAGGGACCTACAATGAGCAGTTCTTC. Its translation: CASSEGRGTYNEQFF.

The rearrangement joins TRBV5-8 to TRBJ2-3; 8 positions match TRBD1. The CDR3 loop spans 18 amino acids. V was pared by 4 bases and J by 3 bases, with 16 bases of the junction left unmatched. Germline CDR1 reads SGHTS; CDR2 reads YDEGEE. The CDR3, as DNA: TGTGCCAGCAGCCCTGGACCTGCTGGACAGGGAAGAACAGATACGCAGTATTTT. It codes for CASSPGPAGQGRTDTQYF.

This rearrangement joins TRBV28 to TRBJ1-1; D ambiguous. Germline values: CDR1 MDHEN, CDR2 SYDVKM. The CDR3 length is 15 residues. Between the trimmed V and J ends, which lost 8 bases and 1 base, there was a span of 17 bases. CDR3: CASRRWGDGNTEAFF. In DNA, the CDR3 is TGTGCCAGCCGGAGGTGGGGTGATGGGAACACTGAAGCTTTCTTT.

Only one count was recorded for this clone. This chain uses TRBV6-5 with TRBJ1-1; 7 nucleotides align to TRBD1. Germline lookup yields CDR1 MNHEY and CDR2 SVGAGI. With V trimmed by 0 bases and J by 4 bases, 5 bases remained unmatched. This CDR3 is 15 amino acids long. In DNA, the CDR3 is TGTGCCAGCAGTTACTCGGACAGGTTGGGCACTGAAGCTTTCTTT. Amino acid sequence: CASSYSDRLGTEAFF.

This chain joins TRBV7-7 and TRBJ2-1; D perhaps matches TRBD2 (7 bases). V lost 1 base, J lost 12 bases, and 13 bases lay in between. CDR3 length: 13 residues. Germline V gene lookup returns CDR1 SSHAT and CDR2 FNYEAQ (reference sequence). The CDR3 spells CASSLEREGVQFF. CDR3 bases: TGTGCCAGCAGCTTAGAGAGGGAGGGGGTGCAGTTCTTC.

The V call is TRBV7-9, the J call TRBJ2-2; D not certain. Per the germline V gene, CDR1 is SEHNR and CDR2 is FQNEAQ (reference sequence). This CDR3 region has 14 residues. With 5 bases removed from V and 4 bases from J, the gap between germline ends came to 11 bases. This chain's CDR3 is CASSPSVSTGELFF. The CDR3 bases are TGTGCCAGCAGCCCTAGTGTGAGCACCGGGGAGCTGTTTTTT.

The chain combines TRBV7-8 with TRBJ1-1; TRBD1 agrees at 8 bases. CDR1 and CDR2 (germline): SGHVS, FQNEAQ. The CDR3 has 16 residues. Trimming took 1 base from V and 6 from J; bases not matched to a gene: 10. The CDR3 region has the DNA TGTGCCAGCAGCTTAGTGCAGGGGGCGTCTCCCGCTGAAGCTTTCTTT. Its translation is CASSLVQGASPAEAFF.

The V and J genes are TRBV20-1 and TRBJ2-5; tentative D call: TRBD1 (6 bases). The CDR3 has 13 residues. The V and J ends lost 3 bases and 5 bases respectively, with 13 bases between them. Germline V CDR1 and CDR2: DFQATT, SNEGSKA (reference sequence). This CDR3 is CSASFQGHETQYF. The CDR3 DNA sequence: TGCAGTGCTAGTTTCCAGGGACATGAGACCCAGTACTTC.

The CDR3, as DNA: TGTGCCAGTAGTACCTCGACAGAAAACTATGGCTACACCTTC. This codes for CASSTSTENYGYTF. The chain recombines TRBV19 with TRBJ1-2, with D possibly being TRBD1 (5 bases). The CDR3 extends over 14 amino acids. Germline lookup yields CDR1 LNHDA and CDR2 SQIVND (reference sequence). Trimming pared 4 bases from V and 2 bases from J, leaving 11 bases between.

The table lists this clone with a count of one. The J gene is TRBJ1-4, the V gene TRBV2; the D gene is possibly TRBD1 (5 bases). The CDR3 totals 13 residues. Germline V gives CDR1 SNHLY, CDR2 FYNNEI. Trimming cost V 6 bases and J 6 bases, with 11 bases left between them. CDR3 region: CASRKTVDEKLFF. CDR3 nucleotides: TGTGCCAGCAGGAAGACAGTGGATGAAAAACTGTTTTTT.

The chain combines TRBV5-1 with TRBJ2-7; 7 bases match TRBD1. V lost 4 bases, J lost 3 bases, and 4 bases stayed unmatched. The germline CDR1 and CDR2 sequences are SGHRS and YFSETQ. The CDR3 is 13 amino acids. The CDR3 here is CASSAQGVYEQYF. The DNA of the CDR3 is TGCGCCAGCAGCGCCCAGGGGGTCTACGAGCAGTACTTC.

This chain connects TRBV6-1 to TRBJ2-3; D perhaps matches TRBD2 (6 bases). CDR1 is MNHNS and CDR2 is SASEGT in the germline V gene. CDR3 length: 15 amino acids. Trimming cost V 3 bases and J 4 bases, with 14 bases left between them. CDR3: CASSDRVGGSDTQYF. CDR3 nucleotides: TGTGCCAGCAGTGACCGGGTCGGGGGTTCAGATACGCAGTATTTT.

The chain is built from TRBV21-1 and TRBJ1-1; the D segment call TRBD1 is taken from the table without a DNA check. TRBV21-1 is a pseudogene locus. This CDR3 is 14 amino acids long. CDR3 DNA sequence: TGTGCCAGCAGTTTGACAGGGTCGAACACTGAAGCTTTCTTT. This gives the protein CASSLTGSNTEAFF.

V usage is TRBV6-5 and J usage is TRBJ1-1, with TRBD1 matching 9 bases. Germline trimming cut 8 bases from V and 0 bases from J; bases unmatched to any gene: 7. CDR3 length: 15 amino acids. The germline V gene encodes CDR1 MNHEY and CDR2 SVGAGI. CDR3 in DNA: TGTGCCAGCCGCCGGGACAGGGACATGAACACTGAAGCTTTCTTT. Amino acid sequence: CASRRDRDMNTEAFF.

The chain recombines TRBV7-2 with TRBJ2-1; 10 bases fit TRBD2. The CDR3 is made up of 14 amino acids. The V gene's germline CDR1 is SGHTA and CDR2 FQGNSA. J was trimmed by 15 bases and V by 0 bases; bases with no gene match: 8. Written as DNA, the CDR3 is TGTGCCAGCAGCTTAGCAGCGGGGGGGCCGATACCGTTCTTC. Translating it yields CASSLAAGGPIPFF.

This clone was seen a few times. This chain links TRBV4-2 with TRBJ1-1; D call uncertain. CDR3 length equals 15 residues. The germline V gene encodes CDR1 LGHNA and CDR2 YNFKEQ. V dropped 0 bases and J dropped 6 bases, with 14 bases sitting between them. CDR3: CASSQDRGRLAEAFF. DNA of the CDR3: TGTGCCAGCAGCCAAGATCGAGGGCGATTGGCTGAAGCTTTCTTT.

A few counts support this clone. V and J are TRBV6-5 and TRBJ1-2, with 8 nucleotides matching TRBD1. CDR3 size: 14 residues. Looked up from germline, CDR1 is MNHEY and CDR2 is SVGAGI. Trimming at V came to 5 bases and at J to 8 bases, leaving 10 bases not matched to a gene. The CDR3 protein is CASSPTGTGSGYTF. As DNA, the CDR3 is TGTGCCAGCAGTCCTACCGGGACAGGATCCGGCTACACCTTC.